This T cell receptor (beta chain) was profiled in a study of T cells in Graves' hyperthyroidism and ophthalmopathy. Study-level findings and limits: Blood also carried most thyroid clonotypes expanded above 0.001. The model made its ophthalmopathy prediction, and onset followed a median approximately 7 months later.

This clonotype was detected ten times or more. Its antigen is unknown. Between the trimmed V and J ends, which lost 0 bases and 4 bases, there was a span of 10 bases. CDR3 size: 15 residues. Germline V gives CDR1 KGHSH, CDR2 LQKENI. Amplified TCR beta CDR3 regions derived from RNA transcripts. HTBI primers drove first-round RT-PCR of the TCR CDR3. From the multiplex PCR reads, TCRdb called clonotypes with MiXCR, one entry per CDR3 protein. The data contain fewer than 900,000 distinct CDR3 sequences, around 19% of them singletons. The TCR originated in a woman in her forties or fifties with Graves' hyperthyroidism that later progressed to Graves' ophthalmopathy. This sequence joins TRBV18 and TRBJ1-5, with a tentative D call TRBD1 (6 bases). Sequenced sample: blood. Here the CDR3 reads CASSPPLGGNQPQHF. DNA for the CDR3: TGTGCCAGCTCACCACCCTTAGGGGGGAATCAGCCCCAGCATTTT.